Detailed here is one T cell receptor beta chain. Individuals drawn from approximately 26 US areas were about 18 to 100 years old. The CDR3 is 15 residues long. Trimming took 4 bases from V and 2 from J; bases not matched to a gene: 8. CDR1 is PRHDT and CDR2 is FYEKMQ in the germline V gene (reference sequence). The authors' processing: Estimated nucleated cell counts came from reference gene primer amplification. The data were produced by immunoSEQ multiplex PCR, yet TCRdb's version contains in-frame clones alone and is incomplete. The V and J calls and clone size come from that table; D and trimming were worked out from the DNA. Here the sample spans fewer than 250,000 clones, roughly 84% being singletons. This entry comes from a study of blood T cell repertoires in COVID-19. Across the study: The analysed material was cDNA or gDNA that came from T cells, B-cell-depleted T cells, or PBMCs.

Sequencing was performed on PBMCs or T cells enriched from blood (not recorded which). The source is a man aged 25 to 40 in a cohort exposed to, infected with or recovered from COVID-19 (not recorded which). V gene TRBV13 combines with J gene TRBJ2-7; the match to TRBD2 covers 7 bases. Here the CDR3 reads CASSSAQSGAYEQYF. CDR3 bases: TGTGCCAGCAGCTCCGCCCAAAGCGGGGCCTACGAGCAGTACTTC.